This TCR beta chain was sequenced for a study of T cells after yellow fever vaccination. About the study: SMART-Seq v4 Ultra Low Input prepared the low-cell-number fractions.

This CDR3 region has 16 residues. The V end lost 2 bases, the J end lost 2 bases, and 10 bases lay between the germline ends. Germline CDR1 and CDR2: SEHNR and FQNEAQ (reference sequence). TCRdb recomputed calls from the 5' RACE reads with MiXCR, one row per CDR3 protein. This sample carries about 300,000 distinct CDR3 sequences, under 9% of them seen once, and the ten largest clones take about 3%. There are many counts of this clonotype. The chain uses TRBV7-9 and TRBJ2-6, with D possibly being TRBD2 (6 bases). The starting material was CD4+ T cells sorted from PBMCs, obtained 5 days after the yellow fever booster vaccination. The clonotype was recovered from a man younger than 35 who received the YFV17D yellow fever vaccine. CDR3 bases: TGTGCCAGCAGCTTAACACCGGGGGCTGGGGCCAACGTCCTGACTTTC. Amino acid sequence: CASSLTPGAGANVLTF.